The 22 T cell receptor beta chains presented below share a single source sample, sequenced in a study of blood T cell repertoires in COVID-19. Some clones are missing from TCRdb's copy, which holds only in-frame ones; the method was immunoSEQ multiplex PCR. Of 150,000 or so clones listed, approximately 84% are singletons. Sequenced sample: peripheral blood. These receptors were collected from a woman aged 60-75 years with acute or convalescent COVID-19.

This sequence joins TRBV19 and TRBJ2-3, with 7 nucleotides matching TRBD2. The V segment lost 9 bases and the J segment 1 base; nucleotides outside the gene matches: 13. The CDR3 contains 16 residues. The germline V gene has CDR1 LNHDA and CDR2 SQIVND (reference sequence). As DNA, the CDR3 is TGTGCCAGGTTCCGAGACCTAGCGGCCTGCACAGATACGCAGTATTTT. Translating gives CARFRDLAACTDTQYF.

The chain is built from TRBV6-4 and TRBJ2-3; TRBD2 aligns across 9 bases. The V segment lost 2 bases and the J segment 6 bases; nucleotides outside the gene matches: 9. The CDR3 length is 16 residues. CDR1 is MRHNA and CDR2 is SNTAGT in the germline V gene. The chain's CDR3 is CASSDGGGRAVDTQYF. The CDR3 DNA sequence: TGTGCCAGCAGTGACGGGGGCGGGAGGGCCGTGGATACGCAGTATTTT.

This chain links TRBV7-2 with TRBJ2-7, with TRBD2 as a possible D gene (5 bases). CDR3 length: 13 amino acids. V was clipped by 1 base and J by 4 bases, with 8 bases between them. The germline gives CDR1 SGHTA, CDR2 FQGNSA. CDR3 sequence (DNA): TGTGCCAGCAGCTTAGGGAGCGGTTACGAGCAGTACTTC. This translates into CASSLGSGYEQYF.

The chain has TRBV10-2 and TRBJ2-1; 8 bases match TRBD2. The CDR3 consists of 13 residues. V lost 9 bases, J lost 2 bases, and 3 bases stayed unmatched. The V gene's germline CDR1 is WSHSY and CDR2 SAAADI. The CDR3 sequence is CASGTRAYNEQFF. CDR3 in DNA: TGCGCCAGTGGGACTAGGGCCTACAATGAGCAGTTCTTC.

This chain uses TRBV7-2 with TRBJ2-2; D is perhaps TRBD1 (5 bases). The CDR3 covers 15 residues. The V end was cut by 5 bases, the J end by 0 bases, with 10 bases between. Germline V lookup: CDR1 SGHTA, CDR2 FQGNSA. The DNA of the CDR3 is TGTGCCAGCAGCATACAGGCCCCGAACACCGGGGAGCTGTTTTTT. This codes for CASSIQAPNTGELFF. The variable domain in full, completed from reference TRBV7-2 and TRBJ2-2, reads GAGVSQSPSNKVTEKGKDVELRCDPISGHTALYWYRQSLGQGLEFLIYFQGNSAPDKSGLPSDRFSAERTGGSVSTLTIQRTQQEDSAVYLCASSIQAPNTGELFFGEGSRLTVL.

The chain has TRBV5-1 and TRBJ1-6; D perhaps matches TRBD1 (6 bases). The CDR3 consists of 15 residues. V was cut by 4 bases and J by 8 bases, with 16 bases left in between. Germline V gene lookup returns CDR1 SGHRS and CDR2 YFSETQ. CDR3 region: CASSPSRGGDSPLHF. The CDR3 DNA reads TGCGCCAGCAGCCCCTCTCGAGGGGGGGATTCACCCCTCCACTTT.

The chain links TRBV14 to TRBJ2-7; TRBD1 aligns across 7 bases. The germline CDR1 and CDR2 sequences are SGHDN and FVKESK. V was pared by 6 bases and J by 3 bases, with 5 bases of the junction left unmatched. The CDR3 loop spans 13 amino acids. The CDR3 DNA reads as TGTGCCAGCAGGCGGACAGGTTACTACGAGCAGTACTTC. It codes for CASRRTGYYEQYF.

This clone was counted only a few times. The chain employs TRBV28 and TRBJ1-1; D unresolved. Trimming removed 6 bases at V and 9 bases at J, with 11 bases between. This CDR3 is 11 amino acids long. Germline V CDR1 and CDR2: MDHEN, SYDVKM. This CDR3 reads CASSLGAKAFF. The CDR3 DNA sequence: TGTGCCAGCAGCCTAGGTGCCAAAGCTTTCTTT.

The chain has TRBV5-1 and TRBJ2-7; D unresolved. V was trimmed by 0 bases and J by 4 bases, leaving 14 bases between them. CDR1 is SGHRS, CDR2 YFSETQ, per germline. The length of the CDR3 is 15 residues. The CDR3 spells CASSLVSTLLYEQYF. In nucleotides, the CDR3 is TGCGCCAGCAGCTTGGTTTCTACCCTATTGTACGAGCAGTACTTC. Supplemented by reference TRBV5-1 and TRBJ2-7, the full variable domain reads KAGVTQTPRYLIKTRGQQVTLSCSPISGHRSVSWYQQTPGQGLQFLFEYFSETQRNKGNFPGRFSGRQFSNSRSEMNVSTLELGDSALYLCASSLVSTLLYEQYFGPGTRLTVT.

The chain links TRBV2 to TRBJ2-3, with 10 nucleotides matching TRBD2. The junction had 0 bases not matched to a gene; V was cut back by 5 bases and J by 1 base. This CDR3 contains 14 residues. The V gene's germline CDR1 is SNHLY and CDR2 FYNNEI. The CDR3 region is CASSLAGGTDTQYF. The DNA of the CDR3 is TGTGCCAGCAGTCTAGCGGGGGGCACAGATACGCAGTATTTT.

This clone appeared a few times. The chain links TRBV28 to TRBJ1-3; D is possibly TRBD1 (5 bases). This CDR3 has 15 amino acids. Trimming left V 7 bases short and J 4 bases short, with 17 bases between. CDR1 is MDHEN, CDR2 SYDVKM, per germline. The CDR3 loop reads CASTSAGRRGNTIYF. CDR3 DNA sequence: TGTGCCAGCACCAGTGCAGGGCGACGGGGAAACACCATATATTTT.

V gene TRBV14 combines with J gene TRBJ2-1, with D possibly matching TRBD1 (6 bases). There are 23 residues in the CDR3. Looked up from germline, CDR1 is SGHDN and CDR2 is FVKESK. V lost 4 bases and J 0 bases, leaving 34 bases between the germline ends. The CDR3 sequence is CASSLLAGSGTRNITLSYNEQFF. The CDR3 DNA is TGTGCCAGCAGCCTGCTGGCGGGTTCGGGGACACGAAACATTACCCTCTCCTACAATGAGCAGTTCTTC.

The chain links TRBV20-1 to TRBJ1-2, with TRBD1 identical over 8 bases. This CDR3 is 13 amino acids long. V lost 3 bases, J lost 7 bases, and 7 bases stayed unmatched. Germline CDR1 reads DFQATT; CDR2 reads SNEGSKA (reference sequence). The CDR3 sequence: CSASRQGAGGYTF. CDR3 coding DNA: TGCAGTGCTAGTCGGCAGGGGGCGGGTGGCTACACCTTC.

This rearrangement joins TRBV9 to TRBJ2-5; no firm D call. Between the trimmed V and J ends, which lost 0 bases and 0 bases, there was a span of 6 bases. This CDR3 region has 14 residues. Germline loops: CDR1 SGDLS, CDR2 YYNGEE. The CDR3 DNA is TGTGCCAGCAGCGTAGAACATTACCAAGAGACCCAGTACTTC. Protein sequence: CASSVEHYQETQYF.

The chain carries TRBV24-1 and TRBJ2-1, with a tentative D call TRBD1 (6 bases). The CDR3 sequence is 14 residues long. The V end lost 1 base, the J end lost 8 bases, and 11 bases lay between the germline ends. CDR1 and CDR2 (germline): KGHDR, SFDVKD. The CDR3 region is CATSDFNRDHEQFF. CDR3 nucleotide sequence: TGTGCCACCAGTGATTTCAACAGGGATCATGAGCAGTTCTTC.

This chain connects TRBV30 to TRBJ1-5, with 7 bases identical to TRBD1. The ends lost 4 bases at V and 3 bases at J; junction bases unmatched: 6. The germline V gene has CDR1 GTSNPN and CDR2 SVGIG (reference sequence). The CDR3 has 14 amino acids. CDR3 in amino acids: CAWKDGTANQPQHF. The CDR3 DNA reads TGTGCCTGGAAGGACGGGACAGCCAATCAGCCCCAGCATTTT.

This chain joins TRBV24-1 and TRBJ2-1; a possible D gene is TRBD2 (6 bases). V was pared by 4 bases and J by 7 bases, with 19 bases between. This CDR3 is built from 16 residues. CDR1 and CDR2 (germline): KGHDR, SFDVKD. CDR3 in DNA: TGTGCCACCAGTGACCCCTCGCGGAGGGCGAGGAATGAGCAGTTCTTC. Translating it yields CATSDPSRRARNEQFF.

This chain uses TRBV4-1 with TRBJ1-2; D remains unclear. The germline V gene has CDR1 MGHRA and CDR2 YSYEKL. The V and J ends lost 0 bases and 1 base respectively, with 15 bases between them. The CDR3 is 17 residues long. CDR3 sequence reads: CASSQEDWHNYNYGYTF. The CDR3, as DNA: TGCGCCAGCAGCCAAGAGGACTGGCACAACTATAACTATGGCTACACCTTC.

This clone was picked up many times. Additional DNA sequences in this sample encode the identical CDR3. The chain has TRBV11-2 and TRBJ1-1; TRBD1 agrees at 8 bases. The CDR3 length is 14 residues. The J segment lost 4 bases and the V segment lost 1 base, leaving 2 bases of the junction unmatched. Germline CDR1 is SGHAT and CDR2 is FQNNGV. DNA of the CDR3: TGTGCCAGCAGCTTAGGACAGGGGAGCACTGAAGCTTTCTTT. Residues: CASSLGQGSTEAFF.

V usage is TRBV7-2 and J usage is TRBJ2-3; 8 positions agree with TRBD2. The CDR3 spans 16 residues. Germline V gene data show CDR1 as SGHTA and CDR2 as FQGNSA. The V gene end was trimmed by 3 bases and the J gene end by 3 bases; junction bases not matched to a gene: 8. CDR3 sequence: CASSFLAGLRTDTQYF. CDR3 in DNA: TGTGCCAGCAGCTTCTTAGCGGGATTAAGGACAGATACGCAGTATTTT.

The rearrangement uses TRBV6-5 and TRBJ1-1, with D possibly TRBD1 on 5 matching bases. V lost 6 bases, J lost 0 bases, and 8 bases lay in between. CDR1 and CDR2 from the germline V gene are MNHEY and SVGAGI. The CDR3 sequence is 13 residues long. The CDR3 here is CASRTALNTEAFF. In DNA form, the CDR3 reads TGTGCCAGCAGGACAGCGTTGAACACTGAAGCTTTCTTT.

CDR3 amino acids: CASSFPKHGGYTF. The CDR3, as DNA: TGTGCCAGCAGTTTTCCCAAGCACGGTGGCTACACCTTC. The chain joins TRBV28 to TRBJ1-2; D uncertain. Trimming pared 3 bases from V and 7 bases from J, leaving 12 bases between. Germline CDR1 MDHEN, CDR2 SYDVKM. The length of the CDR3 is 13 residues.